What follows are 4 T cell receptor beta chains derived from one specimen sequenced in a study of blood T cell repertoires in COVID-19. Assay used: immunoSEQ multiplex PCR; TCRdb lists only in-frame clones, some missing. The sample includes more than 60,000 clones, approximately 82% of them seen just once. Sequences were obtained from peripheral blood. All receptors derive from a man in his fifties or sixties with acute or convalescent COVID-19.

A note on this clone: At one end the junction does not follow the germline gene, possibly because of a read error. The CDR3 loop reads CASSLEGRLVETQYF. The CDR3 DNA reads as TGTGCTAGCAGCTTAGAGGGGCGGCTAGTGGAGACCCAGTACTTC. V gene TRBV7-7 combines with J gene TRBJ2-5; D assignment may be TRBD1 or TRBD2 (5 bases each). This CDR3 is 15 amino acids long. The germline V gene encodes CDR1 SSHAT and CDR2 FNYEAQ (reference sequence).

This clone was detected only once. This sequence joins TRBV29-1 and TRBJ2-2; 8 positions match TRBD2. With 5 bases clipped from V and 7 bases from J, the junction kept 15 bases outside the gene matches. CDR3 length equals 16 residues. Germline-derived CDR1 and CDR2 are SQVTM and ANQGSEA. CDR3 protein: CSVPPGVAGKHGELFF. CDR3 nucleotides: TGCAGCGTTCCCCCTGGGGTAGCGGGGAAGCACGGGGAGCTGTTTTTT.

The chain joins TRBV6-5 to TRBJ2-1, with TRBD2 matching 9 bases. V lost 7 bases, J lost 6 bases, and 10 bases stayed unmatched. From germline, CDR1 is MNHEY and CDR2 SVGAGI. CDR3 size: 15 residues. The CDR3 loop is CASTHGAGGRNEQFF. The CDR3 DNA is TGTGCCAGCACCCACGGAGCGGGAGGTCGCAATGAGCAGTTCTTC.

The rearrangement links TRBV30 to TRBJ2-2; 8 bases agree with TRBD1. Germline assignment: CDR1 GTSNPN and CDR2 SVGIG (reference sequence). This CDR3 spans 14 amino acids. The V and J ends lost 3 bases and 7 bases, in that order; junction bases with no gene match: 7. CDR3 DNA sequence: TGTGCCTGGAGATCGGGACAGGTTAGCGGGGAGCTGTTTTTT. Amino acid sequence: CAWRSGQVSGELFF.